The source of this T cell receptor (beta chain) is a study of cytomegalovirus exposure and HLA in healthy donors. This CDR3 spans 13 amino acids. Germline V lookup: CDR1 SGHAT, CDR2 FQNNGV. The V end lost 3 bases, the J end lost 6 bases, and 12 bases lay between the germline ends. Clones were sequenced by immunoSEQ multiplex PCR, and TCRdb holds only the in-frame ones, with some missing. The profile shows 330,000 or so clones, 80% to 90% of them singletons. Material for sequencing was PBMCs. The sequence came from a woman between 18 and 29 years old in good health and CMV-seronegative. This chain uses TRBV11-2 with TRBJ2-7, with a tentative D call TRBD1 (5 bases). The CDR3 DNA reads TGTGCCAGCAGCTTCCAAACAGGAGTCGAGCAGTACTTC. Translation gives CASSFQTGVEQYF. Together with reference TRBV11-2 and TRBJ2-7, the CDR3 gives the full variable domain: EAGVAQSPRYKIIEKRQSVAFWCNPISGHATLYWYQQILGQGPKLLIQFQNNGVVDDSQLPKDRFSAERLKGVDSTLKIQPAKLEDSAVYLCASSFQTGVEQYFGPGTRLTVT.